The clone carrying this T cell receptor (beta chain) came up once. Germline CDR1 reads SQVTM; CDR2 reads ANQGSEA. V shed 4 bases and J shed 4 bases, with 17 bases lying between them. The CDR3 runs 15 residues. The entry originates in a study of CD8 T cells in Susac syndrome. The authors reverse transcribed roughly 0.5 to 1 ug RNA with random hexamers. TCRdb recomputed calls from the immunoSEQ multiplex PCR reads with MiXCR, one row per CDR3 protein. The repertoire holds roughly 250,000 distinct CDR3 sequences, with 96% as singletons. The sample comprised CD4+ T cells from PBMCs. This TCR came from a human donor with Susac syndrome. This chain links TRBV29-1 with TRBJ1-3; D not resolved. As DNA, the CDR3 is TGCAGCGTTGGCCCCGGGCTTTCGGAGGGAAACACCATATATTTT. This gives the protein CSVGPGLSEGNTIYF.